The present entry profiles one TCR beta chain with its context. Since a much larger clone is just one base distant, this may be a read error. Time point defined: after trial treatment. Treatment given: LDRT plus nivolumab, ipilimumab, low-dose cyclophosphamide and aspirin (RACIN trial). Low-dose radiotherapy and low-dose cyclophosphamide, together with aspirin, ipilimumab and nivolumab, were given to donors. Those who qualified had advanced solid tumors (lacking tumor-infiltrating lymphocytes). The data were obtained in a study of low-dose radiotherapy and immunotherapy resistance in tumors. About the research overall: Each fraction for Cohort 1 was 0.5 Gy, given every 2 weeks, and the total came to 6.5 Gy. Oral aspirin 300 mg was taken by patients daily for four cycles from cycle 1 day 1.

The germline V gene encodes CDR1 DFQATT and CDR2 SNEGSKA (reference sequence). V lost 0 bases, J lost 10 bases, and 9 bases stayed unmatched. The CDR3 is 15 amino acids. Gene-specific TRAV and TRBV primers were used for first-strand cDNA, covering alpha and beta chains. Both a constant-region primer and a V-primer adapter served to amplify TCRs across approximately 19 PCR cycles. TCRdb re-derived calls from the reads in MiXCR, one entry per CDR3 protein. The sample records 95,000 to 100,000 distinct CDR3 sequences, about 20% being singletons. This sequence originates from a male donor with prostate cancer. The sequenced sample was PBMCs, obtained after low-dose radiotherapy plus immunotherapy. The chain combines TRBV20-1 with TRBJ2-1, with 10 bases identical to TRBD1. CDR3 loop: CSARDGTGVSHEQFF. In DNA form, the CDR3 reads TGCAGTGCTAGAGACGGGACAGGGGTTTCCCACGAGCAGTTCTTC.